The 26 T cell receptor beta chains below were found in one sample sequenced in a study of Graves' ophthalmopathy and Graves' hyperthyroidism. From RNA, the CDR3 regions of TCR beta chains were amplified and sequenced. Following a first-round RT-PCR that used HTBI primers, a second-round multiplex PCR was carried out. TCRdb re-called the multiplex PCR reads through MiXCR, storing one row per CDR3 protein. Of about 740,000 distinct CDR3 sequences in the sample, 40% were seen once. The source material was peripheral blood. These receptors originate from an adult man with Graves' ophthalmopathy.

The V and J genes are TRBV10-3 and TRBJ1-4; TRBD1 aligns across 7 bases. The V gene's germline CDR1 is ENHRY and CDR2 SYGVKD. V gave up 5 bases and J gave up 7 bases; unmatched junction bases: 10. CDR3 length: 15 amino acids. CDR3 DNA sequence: TGTGCCATCAGTCGCGGACAGGCTTTTAGTGAAAAACTGTTTTTT. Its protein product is CAISRGQAFSEKLFF.

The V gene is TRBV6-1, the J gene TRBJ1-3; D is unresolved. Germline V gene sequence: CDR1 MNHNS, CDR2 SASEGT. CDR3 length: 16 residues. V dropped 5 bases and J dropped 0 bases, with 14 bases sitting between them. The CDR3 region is CASSYSTRTSGNTIYF. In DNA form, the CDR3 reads TGTGCCAGCAGTTACTCTACCAGGACCTCTGGAAACACCATATATTTT.

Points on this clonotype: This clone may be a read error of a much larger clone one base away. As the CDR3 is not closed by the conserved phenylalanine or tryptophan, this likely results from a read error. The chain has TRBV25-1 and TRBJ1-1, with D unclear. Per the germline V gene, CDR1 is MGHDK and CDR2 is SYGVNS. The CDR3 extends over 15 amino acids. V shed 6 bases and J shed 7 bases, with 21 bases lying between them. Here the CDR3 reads CASSLEIGQVHEAFS. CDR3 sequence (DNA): TGTGCCAGCAGCTTAGAAATTGGGCAGGTCCATGAAGCTTTCTCT.

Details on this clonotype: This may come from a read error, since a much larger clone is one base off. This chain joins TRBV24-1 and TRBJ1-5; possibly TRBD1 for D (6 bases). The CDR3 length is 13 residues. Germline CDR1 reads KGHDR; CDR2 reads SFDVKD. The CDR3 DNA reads TGTGCCAGCGGACAGATAAGCAGTCAGCCCCAGCATTTT. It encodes CASGQISSQPQHF.

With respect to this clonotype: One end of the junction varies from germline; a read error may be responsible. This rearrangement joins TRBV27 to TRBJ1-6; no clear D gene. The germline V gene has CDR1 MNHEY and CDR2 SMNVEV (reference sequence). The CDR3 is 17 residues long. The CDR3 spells CASSLRDTSSYNSPLHF. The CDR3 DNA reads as TGTGCCAGCAGTTTGAGAGACACGTCCTCCTATAATTCACCCCTCCATTTT.

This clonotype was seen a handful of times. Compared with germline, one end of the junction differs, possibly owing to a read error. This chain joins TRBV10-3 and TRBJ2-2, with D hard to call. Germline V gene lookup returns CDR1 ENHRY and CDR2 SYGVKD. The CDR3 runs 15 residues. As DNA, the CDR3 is TGTGCCGTCAGTGAGTCAGTAGGGTGGACCGGGGAGCTGTTTTTT. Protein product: CAVSESVGWTGELFF.

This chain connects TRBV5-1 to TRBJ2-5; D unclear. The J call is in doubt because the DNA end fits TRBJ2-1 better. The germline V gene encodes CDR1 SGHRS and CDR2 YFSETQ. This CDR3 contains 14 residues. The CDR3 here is CASSRSQSNNEQFF. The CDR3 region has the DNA TGCGCCAGCAGCCGGAGTCAGTCGAACAATGAGCAGTTCTTC.

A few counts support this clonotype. The CDR3 DNA reads TGTGCCAGCAGTCTAAGGGACAGTTCTCCTGAAGCTTTCTTT. Encoded protein: CASSLRDSSPEAFF. This sequence joins TRBV12-3 or TRBV12-4 and TRBJ1-1, with 7 positions matching TRBD1. This CDR3 contains 14 residues. The ends lost 5 bases at V and 6 bases at J; junction bases unmatched: 9.

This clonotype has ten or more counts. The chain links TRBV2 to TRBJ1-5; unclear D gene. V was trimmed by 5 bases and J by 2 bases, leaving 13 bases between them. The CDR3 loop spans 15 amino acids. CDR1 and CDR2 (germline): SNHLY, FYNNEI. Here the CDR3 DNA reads TGTGCCAGCAGTCTGAATTGGGGTGGCAATCAGCCCCAGCATTTT. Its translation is CASSLNWGGNQPQHF.

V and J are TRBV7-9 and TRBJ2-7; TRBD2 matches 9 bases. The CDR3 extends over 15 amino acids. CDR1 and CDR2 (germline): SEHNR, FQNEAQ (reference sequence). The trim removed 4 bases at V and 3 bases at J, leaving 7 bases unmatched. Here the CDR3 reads CASSSLAGPVYEQYF. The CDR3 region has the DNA TGTGCCAGCAGCTCCCTAGCGGGACCTGTCTACGAGCAGTACTTC.

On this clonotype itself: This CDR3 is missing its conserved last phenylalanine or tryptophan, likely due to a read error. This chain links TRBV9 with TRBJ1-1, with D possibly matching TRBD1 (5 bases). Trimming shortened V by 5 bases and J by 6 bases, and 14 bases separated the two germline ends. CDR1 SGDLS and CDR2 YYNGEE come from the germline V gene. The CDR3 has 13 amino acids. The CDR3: CASSFQGGPEAFL. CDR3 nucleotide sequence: TGTGCCAGCAGTTTTCAGGGCGGCCCTGAAGCTTTCCTT.

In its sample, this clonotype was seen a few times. The CDR3 is CASRYTDTQYF. CDR3 DNA: TGTGCCAGCAGGTACACAGATACGCAGTATTTT. The chain combines TRBV2 with TRBJ2-3, with D hard to call. Trimming stripped 6 bases from V and 2 bases from J, with 3 bases between. The CDR3 runs 11 residues. Germline-derived CDR1 and CDR2 are SNHLY and FYNNEI.

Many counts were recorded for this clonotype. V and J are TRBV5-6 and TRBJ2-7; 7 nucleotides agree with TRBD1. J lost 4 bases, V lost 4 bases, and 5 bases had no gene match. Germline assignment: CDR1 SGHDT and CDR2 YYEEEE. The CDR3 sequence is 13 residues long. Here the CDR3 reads CASSTGTEYEQYF. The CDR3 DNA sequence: TGTGCCAGCAGCACGGGGACAGAGTACGAGCAGTACTTC. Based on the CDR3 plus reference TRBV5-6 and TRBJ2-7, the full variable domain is DAGVTQSPTHLIKTRGQQVTLRCSPKSGHDTVSWYQQALGQGPQFIFQYYEEEERQRGNFPDRFSGHQFPNYSSELNVNALLLGDSALYLCASSTGTEYEQYFGPGTRLTVT.

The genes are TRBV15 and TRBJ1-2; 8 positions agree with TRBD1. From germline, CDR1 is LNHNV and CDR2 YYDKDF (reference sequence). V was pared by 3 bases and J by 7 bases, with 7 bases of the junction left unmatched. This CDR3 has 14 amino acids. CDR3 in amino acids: CATSSREQGVGYTF. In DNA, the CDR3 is TGTGCCACCAGCAGCCGCGAACAGGGGGTTGGCTACACCTTC.

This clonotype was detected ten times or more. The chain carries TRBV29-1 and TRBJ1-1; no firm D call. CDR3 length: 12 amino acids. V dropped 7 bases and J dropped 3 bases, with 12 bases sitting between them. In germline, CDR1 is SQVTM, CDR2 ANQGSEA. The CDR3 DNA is TGCAGCGCCGACCCCGGACACACTGAAGCTTTCTTT. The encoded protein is CSADPGHTEAFF.

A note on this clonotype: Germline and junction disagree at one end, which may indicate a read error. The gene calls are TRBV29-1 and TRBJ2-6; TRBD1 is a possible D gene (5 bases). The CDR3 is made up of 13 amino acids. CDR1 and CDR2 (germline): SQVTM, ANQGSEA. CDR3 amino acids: CSEDNSGANVLTF. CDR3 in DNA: TGCAGTGAGGACAACTCTGGGGCCAACGTCCTGACCTTC.

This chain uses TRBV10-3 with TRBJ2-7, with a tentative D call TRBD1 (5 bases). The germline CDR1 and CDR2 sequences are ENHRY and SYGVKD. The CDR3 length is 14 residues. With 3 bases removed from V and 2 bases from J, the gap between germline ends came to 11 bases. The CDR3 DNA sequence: TGTGCCATCAGTGATGTAGGGGCAGCCTACGAGCAGTACTTC. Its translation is CAISDVGAAYEQYF.

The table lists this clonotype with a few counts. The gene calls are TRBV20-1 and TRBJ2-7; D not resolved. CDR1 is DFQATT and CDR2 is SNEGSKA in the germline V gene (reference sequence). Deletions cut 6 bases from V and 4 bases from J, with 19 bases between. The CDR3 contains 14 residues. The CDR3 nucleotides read TGCAGTGCCACCCACCTCCAGAGACATTACGAGCAGTACTTC. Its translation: CSATHLQRHYEQYF.

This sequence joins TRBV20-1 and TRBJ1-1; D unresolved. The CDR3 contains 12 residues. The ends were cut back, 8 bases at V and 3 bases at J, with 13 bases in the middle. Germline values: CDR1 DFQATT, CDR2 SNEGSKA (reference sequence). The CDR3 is CSIGGQDTEAFF. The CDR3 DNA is TGCAGTATAGGCGGGCAGGACACTGAAGCTTTCTTT.

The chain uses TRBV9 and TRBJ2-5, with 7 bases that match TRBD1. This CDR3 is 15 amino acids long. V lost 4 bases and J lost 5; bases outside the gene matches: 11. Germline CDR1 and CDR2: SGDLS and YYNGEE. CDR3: CASSNRQGTRETQYF. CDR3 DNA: TGTGCCAGCAGCAACCGACAGGGTACACGGGAGACCCAGTACTTC.

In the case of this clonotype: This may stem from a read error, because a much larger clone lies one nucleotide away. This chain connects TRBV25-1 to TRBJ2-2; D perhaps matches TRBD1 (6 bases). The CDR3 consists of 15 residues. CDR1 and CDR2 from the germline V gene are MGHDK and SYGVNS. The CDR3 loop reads CASSLATGTTEELFF. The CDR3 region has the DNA TGTGCCAGCAGTTTAGCCACAGGGACCACCGAGGAGCTGTTTTTT.

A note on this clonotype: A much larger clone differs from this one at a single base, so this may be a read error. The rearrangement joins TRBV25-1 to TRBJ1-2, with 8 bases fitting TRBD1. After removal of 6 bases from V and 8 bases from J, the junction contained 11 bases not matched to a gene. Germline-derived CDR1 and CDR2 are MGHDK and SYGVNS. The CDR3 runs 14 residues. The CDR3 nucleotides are TGTGCCAGCAGCCAAGGGGACAGGCTGTTCGGCTACACCTTC. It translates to CASSQGDRLFGYTF.

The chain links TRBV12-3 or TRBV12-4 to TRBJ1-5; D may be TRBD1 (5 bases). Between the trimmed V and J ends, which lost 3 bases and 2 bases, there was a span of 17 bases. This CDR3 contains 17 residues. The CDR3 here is CASSFTVGTSRNQPQHF. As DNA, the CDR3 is TGTGCCAGCAGTTTCACTGTTGGGACGTCTCGCAATCAGCCCCAGCATTTT.

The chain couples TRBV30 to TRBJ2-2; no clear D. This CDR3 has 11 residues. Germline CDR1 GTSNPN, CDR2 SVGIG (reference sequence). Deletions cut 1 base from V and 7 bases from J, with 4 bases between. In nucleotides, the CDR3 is TGTGCCTGGAGTGAGAACGGGGAGCTGTTTTTT. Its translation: CAWSENGELFF.

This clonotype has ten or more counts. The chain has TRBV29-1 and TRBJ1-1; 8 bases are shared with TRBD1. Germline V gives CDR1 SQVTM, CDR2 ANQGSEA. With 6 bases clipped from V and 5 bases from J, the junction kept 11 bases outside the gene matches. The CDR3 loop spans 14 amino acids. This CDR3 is CSVDRTGLSTEAFF. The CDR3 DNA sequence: TGCAGCGTCGACAGGACAGGGTTGAGTACTGAAGCTTTCTTT.

The CDR3 is CASRAEEKLFF. The CDR3, as DNA: TGTGCCAGCAGAGCAGAGGAAAAACTGTTTTTT. V and J are TRBV2 and TRBJ1-4; D is unclear. This CDR3 is 11 amino acids long. V lost 6 bases, J lost 8 bases, and 7 bases lay in between. Germline V gives CDR1 SNHLY, CDR2 FYNNEI. The complete variable domain, with remaining parts taken from reference TRBV2 and TRBJ1-4, reads EPEVTQTPSHQVTQMGQEVILRCVPISNHLYFYWYRQILGQKVEFLVSFYNNEISEKSEIFDDQFSVERPDGSNFTLKIRSTKLEDSAMYFCASRAEEKLFFGSGTQLSVL.